This T cell receptor (beta chain) is drawn from a study of control samples from healthy donors and cancer patients. TCRdb's copy holds only in-frame clones and misses some; the assay was immunoSEQ multiplex PCR. Of some 74,000 clones listed, less than 95% are singletons. Germline V gene sequence: CDR1 MGHRA, CDR2 YSYEKL. The CDR3 runs to 15 residues. Trimming at V came to 0 bases and at J to 7 bases, leaving 6 bases not matched to a gene. This TCR was recovered from a woman aged 25 to 39 in good health. This chain connects TRBV4-1 to TRBJ2-1; the match to TRBD2 covers 7 bases. Source material: blood. This CDR3 is CASSQEAGMWNEQFF. CDR3 nucleotides: TGCGCCAGCAGCCAAGAAGCGGGGATGTGGAATGAGCAGTTCTTC.